What follows describes a single T cell receptor (beta chain). Its antigen is not known. The data derive from a study of early T cells in non-severe SARS-CoV-2 infection. Across the whole study: Unsorted whole blood bulk RNA was sequenced, with unpaired chains. Study results and caveats: VDJdb matches were skewed toward anti-spike CD8 T cell responses.

The CDR3 totals 14 residues. Germline lookup yields CDR1 KGHDR and CDR2 SFDVKD. Unmatched junction bases numbered 9, after V lost 10 bases and J lost 6 bases. Attachment of unique molecular identifiers was made to individual cDNA molecules. Using its own MiXCR run on the 5' RACE reads, TCRdb lists one record per CDR3 protein. Among about 100,000 distinct CDR3 sequences listed, about 13% were seen once. This receptor was obtained from an adult who was a healthcare worker with PCR-confirmed SARS-CoV-2 infection or an uninfected control (not recorded which). The specimen sequenced was whole blood. V is TRBV24-1 and J is TRBJ2-1; 9 bases fit TRBD2. CDR3 amino acids: CATTGERGVNEQFF. CDR3 bases: TGTGCCACTACCGGGGAGCGGGGGGTCAATGAGCAGTTCTTC.